A single sample is the source of the 14 T cell receptor beta chains below, sequenced in a study of T cells in Graves' hyperthyroidism and ophthalmopathy. The CDR3 regions of TCR beta were amplified from RNA transcripts. In the first-round RT-PCR of the TCR CDR3, the HTBI primer set was used. TCRdb re-called the multiplex PCR reads through MiXCR, storing one row per CDR3 protein. The table records 90,000 to 120,000 distinct CDR3 sequences, around a sixth of them present only once. The sequenced sample consisted of blood. The source of these receptors is a woman between 45 and 60 years old with Graves' hyperthyroidism.

This clonotype came up many times. This chain links TRBV2 with TRBJ2-6; a weak D match, TRBD2 (6 bases). Looked up from germline, CDR1 is SNHLY and CDR2 is FYNNEI. This CDR3 has 15 amino acids. V gave up 5 bases and J gave up 3 bases, with 11 bases separating them. The CDR3 sequence: CASSPQGGGANVLTF. The CDR3 DNA follows: TGTGCCAGCAGTCCCCAGGGAGGTGGGGCCAACGTCCTGACTTTC.

This clonotype occurred many times. The chain joins TRBV20-1 to TRBJ1-1, with a weak D call TRBD1 (5 bases). V dropped 6 bases and J dropped 5 bases, with 13 bases sitting between them. The CDR3 is 12 amino acids. Germline V gene sequence: CDR1 DFQATT, CDR2 SNEGSKA (reference sequence). The CDR3 nucleotides read TGCAGTGCGCGGGGCGGGTGGACTGAAGCTTTCTTT. Encoded protein: CSARGGWTEAFF.

This clonotype occurred a few times. The chain carries TRBV27 and TRBJ2-1, with 12 bases identical to TRBD2. Unmatched junction bases numbered 3, after V lost 5 bases and J lost 10 bases. Germline V gene lookup returns CDR1 MNHEY and CDR2 SMNVEV (reference sequence). The CDR3 sequence is 13 residues long. The CDR3 bases are TGTGCCAGCAGTCCCCTAGCGGGAGGGGAGCAGTTCTTC. Protein product: CASSPLAGGEQFF.

This clonotype showed up many times. The chain carries TRBV20-1 and TRBJ1-2, with D possibly TRBD1 on 6 matching bases. Germline lookup yields CDR1 DFQATT and CDR2 SNEGSKA (reference sequence). V lost 1 base to trimming and J lost 2 bases, with 11 bases between them. This CDR3 comprises 14 residues. The CDR3 is CSARGGQVNYGYTF. CDR3 DNA sequence: TGCAGTGCTAGAGGGGGACAAGTCAACTATGGCTACACCTTC.

This clonotype came up many times. The chain employs TRBV7-9 and TRBJ1-6; possible D gene TRBD1, 5 bases. The V gene's germline CDR1 is SEHNR and CDR2 FQNEAQ (reference sequence). The CDR3 runs to 16 residues. The germline V and J ends were trimmed by 0 bases and 7 bases, with 13 bases remaining between them. The chain's CDR3 is CASSLAPGAENSPLHF. The CDR3 DNA reads TGTGCCAGCAGCTTAGCGCCCGGGGCAGAGAATTCACCCCTCCACTTT. Drawing the rest from reference TRBV7-9 and TRBJ1-6, the complete variable domain is DTGVSQNPRHKITKRGQNVTFRCDPISEHNRLYWYRQTLGQGPEFLTYFQNEAQLEKSRLLSDRFSAERPKGSFSTLEIQRTEQGDSAMYLCASSLAPGAENSPLHFGNGTRLTVT.

This chain joins TRBV11-2 and TRBJ2-3; 15 nucleotides match TRBD2. The CDR3 length is 17 residues. J lost 4 bases, V lost 5 bases, and 7 bases had no gene match. Germline CDR1 reads SGHAT; CDR2 reads FQNNGV. The CDR3 sequence: CASSTGTSGRNADTQYF. The CDR3 nucleotides are TGTGCCAGCAGCACCGGGACTAGCGGGAGGAACGCAGATACGCAGTATTTT.

This clonotype was seen many times. This chain joins TRBV20-1 and TRBJ1-6; D is possibly TRBD1 (5 bases). CDR3 length equals 16 residues. Looked up from germline, CDR1 is DFQATT and CDR2 is SNEGSKA (reference sequence). Between the trimmed V and J ends, which lost 3 bases and 4 bases, there was a span of 16 bases. The CDR3 DNA sequence: TGCAGTGCTAGGCCCCCCCAGGGACCATATAATTCACCCCTCCACTTT. Encoded protein: CSARPPQGPYNSPLHF.

This clonotype was observed many times. The chain recombines TRBV20-1 with TRBJ2-7; no reliable D call. This CDR3 comprises 15 residues. Germline loops: CDR1 DFQATT, CDR2 SNEGSKA (reference sequence). Trimming cost V 3 bases and J 3 bases, with 18 bases left between them. The CDR3: CSASADGSLYYEQYV. For the CDR3, the DNA is TGCAGTGCTAGCGCTGACGGCAGTTTATACTACGAGCAGTACGTC.

At least ten counts were recorded for this clonotype. The V call is TRBV6-1, the J call TRBJ1-4, with a possible D match to TRBD1 (6 bases). V shed 6 bases and J shed 5 bases, with 16 bases lying between them. The CDR3 contains 15 residues. Germline CDR1 reads MNHNS; CDR2 reads SASEGT. The CDR3 here is CASRDWTDYNEKLFF. In DNA form, the CDR3 reads TGTGCCAGCAGAGACTGGACAGATTACAATGAAAAACTGTTTTTT.

There are many counts of this clonotype. The V call is TRBV7-9, the J call TRBJ1-1; no clear D gene. CDR3 size: 14 residues. Trimming took off 8 bases at V and 1 base at J, with 14 bases between the two ends. The germline V gene encodes CDR1 SEHNR and CDR2 FQNEAQ (reference sequence). The CDR3 protein is CASHFGLGNTEAFF. The DNA of the CDR3 is TGTGCCAGCCATTTCGGGCTGGGGAACACTGAAGCTTTCTTT.

This clonotype showed up many times. V and J are TRBV12-3 or TRBV12-4 and TRBJ2-1, with no clear D. This CDR3 is built from 12 residues. Between the trimmed V and J ends, which lost 6 bases and 8 bases, there was a span of 11 bases. The CDR3 region has the DNA TGTGCCAGCAGATACTTCGCGGATGAGCAGTTCTTC. Translation gives CASRYFADEQFF.

This clonotype was observed many times. This chain connects TRBV12-3 or TRBV12-4 to TRBJ1-1; D unclear. V was pared by 1 base and J by 10 bases, with 13 bases between. The CDR3 extends over 13 amino acids. CDR3 in DNA: TGTGCCAGCAGTTTAGTGGGAGGGCGAGGAGCTTTCTTT. It specifies CASSLVGGRGAFF.

This clonotype has a count of ten or more. The V gene is TRBV19, the J gene TRBJ1-1; D is uncertain. The CDR3 consists of 13 residues. The V end lost 5 bases, the J end lost 10 bases, and 17 bases lay between the germline ends. The V gene's germline CDR1 is LNHDA and CDR2 SQIVND (reference sequence). CDR3 DNA: TGTGCCAGTAGTTCCGTTTTTGCAGTAAGAGCTTTCTTT. Amino acid sequence: CASSSVFAVRAFF.

In this sample, this clonotype turned up many times. DNA of the CDR3: TGTGCCAGCGCCCAGGACAGGGCAGACACCATATATTTT. Translation gives CASAQDRADTIYF. The chain combines TRBV6-1 with TRBJ1-3, with 8 bases matching TRBD1. V lost 8 bases to trimming and J lost 8 bases; unmatched junction nucleotides: 8. The CDR3 extends over 13 amino acids. Germline CDR1 and CDR2: MNHNS and SASEGT.